What follows are 14 T cell receptor beta chains derived from one specimen sequenced in a study of vaccination effects on CD4 cells after COVID-19. ViraFEST assay sequencing came after antigen-specific CD4+ T cells were expanded with viral peptide pools. At the end of approximately 10 days of culture, CD4+ T cells were isolated. Having tested negative for nucleocapsid antibodies, the vaccine recipients showed no prior SARS-CoV-2 infection. Data came from immunoSEQ multiplex PCR; TCRdb stores just in-frame clones and leaves some out. Here the sample spans approximately 23,000 clones, around two thirds being singletons. Which antigens these TCRs recognize remains unknown. Specimen: CD4+ T cells from PBMCs cultured with HCoV-OC43 spike peptides, collected before COVID-19 vaccination. The subset: HCoV-OC43 spike overlapping peptide pool stimulation. All receptors derive from a human donor who received a COVID-19 vaccine.

The chain links TRBV4-2 to TRBJ2-1; 8 bases map to TRBD2. Looked up from germline, CDR1 is LGHNA and CDR2 is YNFKEQ. The CDR3 length is 16 residues. V lost 3 bases to trimming and J lost 8 bases; unmatched junction nucleotides: 12. The DNA for the CDR3 is TGTGCCAGCAGCCAGAACCCGGGACTAGACGCCGATGAGCAGTTCTTC. This sequence encodes CASSQNPGLDADEQFF.

The chain combines TRBV19 with TRBJ1-2, with 9 bases identical to TRBD1. With 10 bases clipped from V and 8 bases from J, the junction kept 17 bases outside the gene matches. Germline V gene lookup returns CDR1 LNHDA and CDR2 SQIVND (reference sequence). There are 15 residues in the CDR3. CDR3 sequence: CATSGPLTGGQGYTF. CDR3 DNA: TGTGCCACCTCCGGCCCCCTAACAGGGGGCCAAGGCTACACCTTC.

The chain is built from TRBV30 and TRBJ2-3, with TRBD2 matching over 13 bases. CDR1 is GTSNPN and CDR2 is SVGIG in the germline V gene (reference sequence). The CDR3 has 16 residues. The ends lost 5 bases at V and 6 bases at J; junction bases unmatched: 11. CDR3 amino acids: CAWGVSPGLAGDTQYF. In DNA form, the CDR3 reads TGTGCCTGGGGAGTGTCCCCGGGACTAGCGGGGGATACGCAGTATTTT. The variable domain in full, completed from reference TRBV30 and TRBJ2-3, reads SQTIHQWPATLVQPVGSPLSLECTVEGTSNPNLYWYRQAAGRGLQLLFYSVGIGQISSEVPQNLSASRPQDRQFILSSKKLLLSDSGFYLCAWGVSPGLAGDTQYFGPGTRLTVL.

This clone was detected only once. The genes are TRBV4-1 and TRBJ2-4; possibly TRBD1 or TRBD2 for D (5 bases each). Germline-derived CDR1 and CDR2 are MGHRA and YSYEKL. V dropped 1 base and J dropped 6 bases, with 22 bases sitting between them. This CDR3 has 18 amino acids. CDR3 sequence: CASSQGKGPGRGTNIQYF. The CDR3 nucleotides read TGCGCCAGCAGCCAAGGAAAAGGGCCGGGACGAGGAACAAACATTCAGTACTTC.

V usage is TRBV6-1 and J usage is TRBJ1-4; D perhaps matches TRBD1 (5 bases). Germline V gene sequence: CDR1 MNHNS, CDR2 SASEGT. CDR3 length: 15 residues. Trimming removed 2 bases from V and 7 bases from J, with 14 bases in between. DNA for the CDR3: TGTGCCAGCAGTGAATCGGGGAGGGGAGGTGAAAAACTGTTTTTT. Its protein is CASSESGRGGEKLFF.

CDR3 nucleotides: TGTGCCACCAGTGATTTGGGGACACTGGCTAACTATGGCTACACCTTC. Its translation: CATSDLGTLANYGYTF. This chain connects TRBV24-1 to TRBJ1-2; a weak D match, TRBD1 (6 bases). CDR1 KGHDR and CDR2 SFDVKD come from the germline V gene. The CDR3 runs to 16 residues. V dropped 0 bases and J dropped 0 bases, with 10 bases sitting between them.

This chain links TRBV14 with TRBJ2-7; D is unresolved. Trimming took off 2 bases at V and 4 bases at J, with 6 bases between the two ends. The germline V gene has CDR1 SGHDN and CDR2 FVKESK. CDR3 length: 12 amino acids. CDR3 in amino acids: CASSQTPYEQYF. The CDR3 DNA reads as TGTGCCAGCAGCCAAACGCCTTACGAGCAGTACTTC.

The chain couples TRBV7-9 to TRBJ2-7, with 13 bases lining up with TRBD2. There are 15 residues in the CDR3. The germline V gene has CDR1 SEHNR and CDR2 FQNEAQ (reference sequence). The V and J ends lost 4 bases and 3 bases, in that order; junction bases with no gene match: 3. For the CDR3, the DNA is TGTGCCAGCAGCTCCGGACTAGCGGGAGACTACGAGCAGTACTTC. Amino acids: CASSSGLAGDYEQYF.

The chain combines TRBV11-2 with TRBJ2-1; 7 bases are a match to TRBD2. V lost 5 bases and J lost 3; bases outside the gene matches: 13. This CDR3 spans 17 amino acids. Germline V gene sequence: CDR1 SGHAT, CDR2 FQNNGV. The CDR3 sequence: CASSPNLGLAVYNEQFF. The CDR3 region has the DNA TGTGCCAGCAGCCCAAACCTAGGGCTAGCGGTCTACAATGAGCAGTTCTTC.

V and J are TRBV3-1 (or the pseudogene TRBV3-2) and TRBJ2-7, with a weak D call TRBD2 (7 bases). The V end lost 4 bases, the J end lost 2 bases, and 12 bases lay between the germline ends. Germline values: CDR1 LGHDT, CDR2 YNNKEL (reference sequence). The CDR3 spans 14 residues. CDR3 nucleotides: TGTGCCAGCAGCCCGGAGGGGGGGACCTACGAGCAGTACTTC. The encoded protein is CASSPEGGTYEQYF.

The gene calls are TRBV9 and TRBJ2-5; 8 positions agree with TRBD2. Germline CDR1 is SGDLS and CDR2 is YYNGEE. Trimming removed 2 bases from V and 5 bases from J; junction bases left unmatched: 8. The CDR3 is 15 amino acids. CDR3 bases: TGTGCCAGCAGCGTTACCGGGACTAGGAGCGAGACCCAGTACTTC. This encodes CASSVTGTRSETQYF.

The rearrangement uses TRBV6-5 and TRBJ2-7; TRBD2 is a possible D gene (5 bases). The germline gives CDR1 MNHEY, CDR2 SVGAGI. The germline V and J ends were trimmed by 6 bases and 3 bases, with 18 bases remaining between them. The CDR3 length is 15 residues. The CDR3 loop reads CASSLTGVMDYEQYF. CDR3 DNA sequence: TGTGCCAGCAGCCTCACCGGGGTGATGGACTACGAGCAGTACTTC.

The chain joins TRBV5-4 to TRBJ1-2; no firm D call. V dropped 4 bases and J dropped 2 bases, with 9 bases sitting between them. There are 13 residues in the CDR3. CDR1 is SGHNT and CDR2 is YYREEE in the germline V gene (reference sequence). CDR3 sequence reads: CASSNRVNYGYTF. The CDR3 region has the DNA TGTGCCAGCAGCAATCGGGTAAACTATGGCTACACCTTC. The variable domain in full, with the rest retrieved from reference TRBV5-4 and TRBJ1-2, is ETGVTQSPTHLIKTRGQQVTLRCSSQSGHNTVSWYQQALGQGPQFIFQYYREEENGRGNFPPRFSGLQFPNYSSELNVNALELDDSALYLCASSNRVNYGYTFGSGTRLTVV.

This clone turned up a few times. This rearrangement joins TRBV7-9 to TRBJ2-7, with 8 nucleotides matching TRBD1. The V and J ends lost 2 bases and 2 bases, in that order; junction bases with no gene match: 2. This CDR3 has 14 amino acids. The V gene's germline CDR1 is SEHNR and CDR2 FQNEAQ (reference sequence). The CDR3 loop is CASSLLQGAYEQYF. In nucleotides, the CDR3 is TGTGCCAGCAGCTTACTACAGGGGGCCTACGAGCAGTACTTC. The variable domain in full, with the rest retrieved from reference TRBV7-9 and TRBJ2-7, is DTGVSQNPRHKITKRGQNVTFRCDPISEHNRLYWYRQTLGQGPEFLTYFQNEAQLEKSRLLSDRFSAERPKGSFSTLEIQRTEQGDSAMYLCASSLLQGAYEQYFGPGTRLTVT.